Presented here are 11 T cell receptor beta chains from one specimen sequenced in a study of beta chain features in type 1 diabetes. The investigators reverse transcribed all of the isolated RNA, so they sequenced expressed TCRB transcripts. Data came from immunoSEQ multiplex PCR; TCRdb stores just in-frame clones and leaves some out. The table has around 500,000 clones, over 9.5% seen once. Sequencing was done on a sample of naive CD4+ T cells from blood. These TCRs come from a woman aged 18-35 years in good health.

Only a few counts were recorded for this clone. J is TRBJ2-5 and V is TRBV29-1; D not certain. The CDR3 totals 11 residues. The V gene lost 6 bases and the J gene lost 5 bases, with 10 bases spanning the gap. From germline, CDR1 is SQVTM and CDR2 ANQGSEA. In nucleotides, the CDR3 is TGCAGCGTGTACCTTTGGGAGACCCAGTACTTC. It encodes CSVYLWETQYF.

There are a few counts of this clone. The rearrangement joins TRBV6-5 to TRBJ1-6, with D tentatively TRBD1 (6 bases). The CDR3 has 15 residues. Germline V gene data show CDR1 as MNHEY and CDR2 as SVGAGI. Trimming left V 2 bases short and J 6 bases short, with 11 bases between. The CDR3 spells CASSYGGGLNSPLHF. Here the CDR3 DNA reads TGTGCCAGCAGTTACGGGGGCGGTCTTAATTCACCCCTCCACTTT.

This clone was seen a handful of times. The chain joins TRBV2 to TRBJ2-1, with 9 bases aligning to TRBD2. J was trimmed by 4 bases and V by 8 bases; bases with no gene match: 6. The CDR3 is 14 residues long. The germline V gene encodes CDR1 SNHLY and CDR2 FYNNEI. The CDR3 sequence: CASASGMGYNEQFF. CDR3 nucleotide sequence: TGTGCCAGCGCTAGCGGGATGGGGTACAATGAGCAGTTCTTC. Drawing the rest from reference TRBV2 and TRBJ2-1, the complete variable domain is EPEVTQTPSHQVTQMGQEVILRCVPISNHLYFYWYRQILGQKVEFLVSFYNNEISEKSEIFDDQFSVERPDGSNFTLKIRSTKLEDSAMYFCASASGMGYNEQFFGPGTRLTVL.

This clone was picked up a small number of times. V gene TRBV29-1 combines with J gene TRBJ1-2, with D unclear. Germline V CDR1 and CDR2: SQVTM, ANQGSEA. The CDR3 is 11 residues long. V dropped 6 bases and J dropped 6 bases, with 11 bases sitting between them. The CDR3: CSVHSGDGYTF. The CDR3 nucleotides read TGCAGCGTCCACAGTGGTGATGGCTACACCTTC.

The V gene is TRBV29-1, the J gene TRBJ1-2; TRBD1 might be the D (6 bases). The V gene's germline CDR1 is SQVTM and CDR2 ANQGSEA. The V gene lost 3 bases and the J gene lost 5 bases, with 10 bases spanning the gap. CDR3 length: 12 amino acids. CDR3 sequence reads: CSVDNQGYGYTF. CDR3 DNA: TGCAGCGTTGACAATCAGGGGTATGGCTACACCTTC.

This clone was picked up a small number of times. The rearrangement joins TRBV18 to TRBJ2-3; tentative D call: TRBD2 (6 bases). This CDR3 is 14 amino acids long. Trimming took off 4 bases at V and 5 bases at J, with 13 bases between the two ends. Germline CDR1 KGHSH, CDR2 LQKENI. The CDR3 DNA reads as TGTGCCAGCTCACTCACGCTCGGGGGAGATACGCAGTATTTT. Its translation is CASSLTLGGDTQYF.

J is TRBJ2-5 and V is TRBV5-4; D is undetermined. The CDR3 totals 14 residues. V was clipped by 1 base and J by 5 bases, with 12 bases between them. Germline CDR1 is SGHNT and CDR2 is YYREEE (reference sequence). CDR3 coding DNA: TGTGCCAGCAGCTTGCCATTGTACCCCGAGACCCAGTACTTC. Translation: CASSLPLYPETQYF.

This clone was detected only a few times. This chain connects TRBV14 to TRBJ1-4; no firm D call. The germline V gene encodes CDR1 SGHDN and CDR2 FVKESK. V was shortened by 4 bases and J by 8 bases, with 14 bases between the two germline ends. This CDR3 has 14 amino acids. CDR3 residues: CASSPSRLNEKLFF. CDR3 sequence (DNA): TGTGCCAGCAGCCCAAGCCGACTTAACGAAAAACTGTTTTTT.

This clone was found a few times. V gene TRBV7-9 combines with J gene TRBJ2-3; a weak D match, TRBD2 (6 bases). Germline V gene data show CDR1 as SEHNR and CDR2 as FQNEAQ (reference sequence). This CDR3 comprises 15 residues. V lost 6 bases and J 5 bases, leaving 18 bases between the germline ends. This CDR3 reads CASRDLAMGGDTQYF. In DNA, the CDR3 is TGTGCCAGCAGGGATCTAGCGATGGGGGGAGATACGCAGTATTTT.

With respect to this clone: The sample carries other DNA sequences with the same CDR3. The genes are TRBV27 and TRBJ2-7; D is ambiguous. From germline, CDR1 is MNHEY and CDR2 SMNVEV (reference sequence). V lost 1 base, J lost 4 bases, and 5 bases lay in between. CDR3 size: 12 residues. The CDR3 protein is CASSLLGYEQYF. DNA for the CDR3: TGTGCCAGCAGTTTATTGGGGTACGAGCAGTACTTC.

This clone was recorded a few times. The chain employs TRBV7-2 and TRBJ1-1; D is undetermined. There are 12 residues in the CDR3. The V and J ends lost 7 bases and 2 bases respectively, with 8 bases between them. The V gene's germline CDR1 is SGHTA and CDR2 FQGNSA. The CDR3 nucleotides are TGTGCCAGCAAGGCGGATAACACTGAAGCTTTCTTT. Its translation is CASKADNTEAFF. Full variable domain (missing parts from reference TRBV7-2 and TRBJ1-1): GAGVSQSPSNKVTEKGKDVELRCDPISGHTALYWYRQSLGQGLEFLIYFQGNSAPDKSGLPSDRFSAERTGGSVSTLTIQRTQQEDSAVYLCASKADNTEAFFGQGTRLTVV.